This T cell receptor beta chain was sequenced for a study of blood T cell repertoires in COVID-19. Germline CDR1 and CDR2: SGHTA and FQGNSA. The CDR3 has 15 amino acids. J gave up 3 bases and V 1 base, and 5 bases lay outside the gene matches. Clones were sequenced by immunoSEQ multiplex PCR, and TCRdb holds only the in-frame ones, with some missing. The sample carries around 63,000 clones, approximately 91% recorded once. This clonotype was sampled from a man aged 50-60 years with active COVID-19. The chain combines TRBV7-2 with TRBJ2-7, with 8 bases identical to TRBD2. Sequenced: peripheral blood. This chain's CDR3 is CASSLVDAGGYEQYF. The CDR3 nucleotides are TGTGCCAGCAGCTTAGTGGACGCGGGGGGCTACGAGCAGTACTTC.